This T cell receptor beta chain was captured in a study of blood T cell repertoires in COVID-19. Study overall: Spain, Italy and the United States supplied samples that represented acute and convalescent COVID-19.

TCRdb's copy holds only in-frame clones and misses some; the assay was immunoSEQ multiplex PCR. The sample contains some 100,000 clones, approximately 87% of which appear only once. Germline trimming cut 4 bases from V and 8 bases from J; bases unmatched to any gene: 6. CDR3 length: 16 amino acids. Germline assignment: CDR1 SGHRS and CDR2 YFSETQ. The chain combines TRBV5-1 with TRBJ2-1; 16 positions agree with TRBD2. Sequenced sample: peripheral blood. The clonotype comes from a man between 65 and 80 years old who had recovered from COVID-19. Written as DNA, the CDR3 is TGCGCCAGCAGCCCGGGACTAGCGGGAGGGCGAGATGAGCAGTTCTTC. The encoded protein is CASSPGLAGGRDEQFF.